A selection of T cell receptor beta chains follows, all from one sample in a study of graft-versus-host responses after intestinal transplantation. Libraries were prepared by immunoSEQ multiplex PCR; TCRdb keeps only in-frame clonotypes and omits some of them. The data contain 90,000 to 100,000 clones, more than 85% of them singletons. These receptors have no identified antigens. This material consisted of unstimulated CD8+ T cells sorted from spleen or lymph node cells, taken before intestinal transplant. These receptors came from a human donor who received an intestinal transplant. Each CDR3 is given with its conserved first and last residue. D genes are given only for firm matches. Expanded clones are given a class, and other clones once, few, many or no size at all.

CDR3aa	CDR3nt	abundance	v_gene	j_gene	d_gene
CAISEGHSYEQYF	TGTGCCATCAGTGAGGGACACTCCTACGAGCAGTACTTC	NA	TRBV10-3	TRBJ2-7	NA
CASSPRLAGGGTGELFF	TGTGCCAGCAGCCCCAGACTAGCGGGAGGGGGGACCGGGGAGCTGTTTTTT	NA	TRBV9	TRBJ2-2	TRBD2
CASSLFQGRNEQFF	TGTGCCAGCAGCCTTTTCCAGGGGCGGAATGAGCAGTTCTTC	NA	TRBV11-2	TRBJ2-1	NA
CASSLASGSSDTQYF	TGTGCCAGCAGTTTGGCTAGCGGGAGTTCAGATACGCAGTATTTT	NA	TRBV6-5	TRBJ2-3	TRBD2
CASSHYNTGELFF	TGTGCCAGCAGCCACTATAACACCGGGGAGCTGTTTTTT	NA	TRBV7-9	TRBJ2-2	NA
CASSPAPGETKNIQYF	TGTGCCAGCAGCCCCGCGCCAGGGGAAACCAAAAACATTCAGTACTTC	once	TRBV7-4	TRBJ2-4	NA
CASSMDRQNQPQHF	TGTGCCAGCAGCATGGACAGGCAAAATCAGCCCCAGCATTTT	few	TRBV6-5	TRBJ1-5	TRBD1
CASRKTGRPYNEQFF	TGTGCCAGCAGGAAAACAGGGCGTCCCTACAATGAGCAGTTCTTC	NA	TRBV5-4	TRBJ2-1	NA
CASSVRRPGELFF	TGCGCCAGCAGTGTGAGGCGTCCCGGGGAGCTGTTTTTT	NA	TRBV5-1	TRBJ2-2	NA
CASSQVNREGDEQFF	TGTGCCAGCAGCCAAGTCAACAGGGAGGGGGATGAGCAGTTCTTC	NA	TRBV4-2	TRBJ2-1	NA
CSVVGQNTEAFF	TGCAGCGTGGTTGGACAGAATACTGAAGCTTTCTTT	NA	TRBV29-1	TRBJ1-1	NA
CASSLDGGRSFEQFF	TGTGCCAGCAGCTTGGATGGCGGGAGGTCATTTGAGCAGTTCTTC	NA	TRBV5-4	TRBJ2-1	TRBD2
CASSEALRGWYTDTQYF	TGTGCCAGCAGTGAAGCGCTTCGGGGTTGGTACACAGATACGCAGTATTTT	NA	TRBV6-1	TRBJ2-3	NA
CASSQKSLQGGGEQYF	TGCGCCAGCAGCCAAAAATCGCTGCAGGGAGGAGGAGAGCAGTACTTC	NA	TRBV4-1	TRBJ2-7	NA
CASSLAPAGGEKLFF	TGTGCCAGCAGCTTAGCGCCGGCAGGGGGAGAAAAACTGTTTTTT	NA	TRBV7-8	TRBJ1-4	TRBD1
CASSRVRGQIGLTNTGELFF	TGCGCCAGCAGCCGCGTAAGGGGACAGATCGGACTTACGAACACCGGGGAGCTGTTTTTT	NA	TRBV4-3	TRBJ2-2	TRBD1
CATSSQGNANGYTF	TGTGCCACCAGCAGTCAGGGGAATGCGAATGGCTACACCTTC	NA	TRBV15	TRBJ1-2	NA
CASSFSSGGALEQFF	TGTGCCAGCAGTTTCTCTAGCGGGGGGGCTTTGGAGCAGTTCTTC	NA	TRBV27	TRBJ2-1	TRBD2
CASSLFNRGLDEAFF	TGCGCCAGCAGCTTGTTTAACAGGGGGCTTGATGAAGCTTTCTTT	few	TRBV5-1	TRBJ1-1	TRBD1
CASSQVGGLTEAFF	TGTGCCAGCAGCCAAGTGGGGGGGTTAACTGAAGCTTTCTTT	NA	TRBV16	TRBJ1-1	NA
CSGTIQGNTGELFF	TGCAGCGGTACTATACAGGGGAACACCGGGGAGCTGTTTTTT	NA	TRBV29-1	TRBJ2-2	NA
CASSSRGTGPYSNQPQHF	TGTGCCAGCAGCTCCCGAGGTACAGGCCCTTATAGCAATCAGCCCCAGCATTTT	NA	TRBV28	TRBJ1-5	NA
CASSFETGVGEQYF	TGTGCCAGCAGCTTTGAGACAGGGGTTGGCGAGCAGTACTTC	NA	TRBV5-4	TRBJ2-7	TRBD1
CASSLSGTPFYEQYF	TGTGCCAGCAGCCTTAGCGGGACCCCTTTCTACGAGCAGTACTTC	NA	TRBV27	TRBJ2-7	TRBD2
CASSLRWGGPLNGQFF	TGCGCCAGCAGCTTGAGGTGGGGAGGGCCACTCAATGGGCAGTTCTTC	NA	TRBV5-1	TRBJ2-1	TRBD2
CATSRDRERANYGYTF	TGTGCCACCAGCAGGGACAGGGAGAGGGCTAACTATGGCTACACCTTC	NA	TRBV15	TRBJ1-2	TRBD1
CASSEDNRGYEQYF	TGTGCCAGCAGTGAAGACAACAGGGGTTACGAGCAGTACTTC	few	TRBV6-1	TRBJ2-7	TRBD1
CSVEDNYQETQYF	TGCAGCGTTGAAGATAACTACCAAGAGACCCAGTACTTC	NA	TRBV29-1	TRBJ2-5	NA